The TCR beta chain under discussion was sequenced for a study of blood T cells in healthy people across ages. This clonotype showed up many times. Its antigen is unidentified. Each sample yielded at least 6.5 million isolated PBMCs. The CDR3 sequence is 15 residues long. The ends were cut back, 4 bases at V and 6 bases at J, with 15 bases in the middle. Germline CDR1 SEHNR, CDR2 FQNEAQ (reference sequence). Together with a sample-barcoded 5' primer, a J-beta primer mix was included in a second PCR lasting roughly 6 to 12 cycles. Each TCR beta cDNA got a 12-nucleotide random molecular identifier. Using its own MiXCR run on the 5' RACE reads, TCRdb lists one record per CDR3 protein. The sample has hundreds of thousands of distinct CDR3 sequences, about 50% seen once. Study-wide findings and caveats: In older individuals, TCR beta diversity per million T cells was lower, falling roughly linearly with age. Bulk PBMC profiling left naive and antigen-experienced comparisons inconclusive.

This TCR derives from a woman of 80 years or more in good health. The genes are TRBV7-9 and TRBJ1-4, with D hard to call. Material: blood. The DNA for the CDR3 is TGTGCCAGCAGCTCCCGCTGGGGAGGCGATGAAAAACTGTTTTTT. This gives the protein CASSSRWGGDEKLFF.